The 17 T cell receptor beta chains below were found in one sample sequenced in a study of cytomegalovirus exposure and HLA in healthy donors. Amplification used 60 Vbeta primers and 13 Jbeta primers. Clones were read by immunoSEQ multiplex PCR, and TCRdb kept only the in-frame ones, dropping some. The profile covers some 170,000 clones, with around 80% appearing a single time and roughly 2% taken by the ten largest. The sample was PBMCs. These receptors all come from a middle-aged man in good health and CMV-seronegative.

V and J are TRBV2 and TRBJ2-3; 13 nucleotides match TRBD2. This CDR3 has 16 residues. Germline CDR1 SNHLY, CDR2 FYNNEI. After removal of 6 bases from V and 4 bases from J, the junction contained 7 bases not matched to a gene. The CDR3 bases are TGTGCCAGCAGGGCCGGACTAGCGGGAGACGCAGATACGCAGTATTTT. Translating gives CASRAGLAGDADTQYF.

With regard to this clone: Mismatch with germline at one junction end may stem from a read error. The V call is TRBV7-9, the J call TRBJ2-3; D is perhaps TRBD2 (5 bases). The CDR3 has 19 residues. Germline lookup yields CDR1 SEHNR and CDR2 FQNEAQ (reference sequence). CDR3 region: CSSSLTKVSGFARNDTQYF. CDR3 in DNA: TGTTCCAGCAGCTTGACCAAAGTCAGCGGTTTCGCACGCAACGATACGCAGTATTTT.

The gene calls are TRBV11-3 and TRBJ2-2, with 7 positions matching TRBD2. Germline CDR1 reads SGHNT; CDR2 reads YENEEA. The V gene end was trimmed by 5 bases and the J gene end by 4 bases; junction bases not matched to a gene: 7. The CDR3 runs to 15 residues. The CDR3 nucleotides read TGTGCCAGCAGCCGGGAGGCCGGGGGCACCGGGGAGCTGTTTTTT. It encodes CASSREAGGTGELFF.

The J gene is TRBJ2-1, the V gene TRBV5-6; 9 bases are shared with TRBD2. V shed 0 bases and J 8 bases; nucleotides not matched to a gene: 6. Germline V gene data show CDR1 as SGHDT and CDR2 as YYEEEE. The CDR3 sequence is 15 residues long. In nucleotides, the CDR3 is TGTGCCAGCAGCTTGGGGGGACTAGCCAGGGATGAGCAGTTCTTC. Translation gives CASSLGGLARDEQFF.

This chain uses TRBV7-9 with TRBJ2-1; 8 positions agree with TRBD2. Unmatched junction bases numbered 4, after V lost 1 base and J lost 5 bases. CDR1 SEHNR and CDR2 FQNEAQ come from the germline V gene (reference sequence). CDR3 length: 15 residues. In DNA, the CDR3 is TGTGCCAGCAGCTTAGAGGGGACTAGGAACAATGAGCAGTTCTTC. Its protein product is CASSLEGTRNNEQFF.

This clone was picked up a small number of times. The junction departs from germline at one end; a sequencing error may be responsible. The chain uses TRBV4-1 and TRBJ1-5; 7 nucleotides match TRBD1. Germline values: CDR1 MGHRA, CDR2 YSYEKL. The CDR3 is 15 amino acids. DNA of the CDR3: TGTGCCAGCAGCCAAGAGGGCAGGGGGGTTGTTGCCCAGCATTTT. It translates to CASSQEGRGVVAQHF.

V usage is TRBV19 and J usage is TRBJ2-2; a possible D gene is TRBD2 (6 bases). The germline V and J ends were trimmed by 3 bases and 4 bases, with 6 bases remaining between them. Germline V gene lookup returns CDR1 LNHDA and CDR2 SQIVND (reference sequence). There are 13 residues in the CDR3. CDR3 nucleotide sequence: TGTGCCAGTAGTATGGGGGGCACCGGGGAGCTGTTTTTT. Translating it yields CASSMGGTGELFF.

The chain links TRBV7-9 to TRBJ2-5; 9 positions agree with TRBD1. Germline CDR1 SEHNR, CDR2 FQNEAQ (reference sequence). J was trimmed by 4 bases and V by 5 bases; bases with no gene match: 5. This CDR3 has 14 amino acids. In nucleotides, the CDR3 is TGTGCCAGCAGCCCCGGACAGGGGCGAGAGACCCAGTACTTC. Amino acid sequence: CASSPGQGRETQYF.

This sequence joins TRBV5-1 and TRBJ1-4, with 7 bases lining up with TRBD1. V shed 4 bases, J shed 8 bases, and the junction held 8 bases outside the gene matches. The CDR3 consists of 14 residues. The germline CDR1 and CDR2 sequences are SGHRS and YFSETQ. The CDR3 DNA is TGCGCCAGCAGCACGGCAGGGGGTCCCGAAAAACTGTTTTTT. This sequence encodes CASSTAGGPEKLFF.

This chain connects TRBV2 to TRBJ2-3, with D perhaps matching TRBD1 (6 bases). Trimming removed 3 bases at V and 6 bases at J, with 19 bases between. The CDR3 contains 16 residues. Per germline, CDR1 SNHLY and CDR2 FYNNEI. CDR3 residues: CASSDWGTRNTDTQYF. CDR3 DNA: TGTGCCAGCAGTGACTGGGGGACACGGAATACGGATACGCAGTATTTT.

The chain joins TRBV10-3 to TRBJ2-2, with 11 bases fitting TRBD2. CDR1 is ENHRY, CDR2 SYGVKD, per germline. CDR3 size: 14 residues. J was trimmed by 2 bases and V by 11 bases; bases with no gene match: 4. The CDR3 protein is CASRLAGNTGELFF. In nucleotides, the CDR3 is TGTGCCTCGAGACTAGCGGGAAACACCGGGGAGCTGTTTTTT.

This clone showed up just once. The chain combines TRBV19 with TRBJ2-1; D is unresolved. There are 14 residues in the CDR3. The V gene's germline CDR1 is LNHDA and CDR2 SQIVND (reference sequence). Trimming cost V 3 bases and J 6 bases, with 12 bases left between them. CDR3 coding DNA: TGTGCCAGTAGTATTGGAGTAGCCGGCAATGAGCAGTTCTTC. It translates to CASSIGVAGNEQFF.

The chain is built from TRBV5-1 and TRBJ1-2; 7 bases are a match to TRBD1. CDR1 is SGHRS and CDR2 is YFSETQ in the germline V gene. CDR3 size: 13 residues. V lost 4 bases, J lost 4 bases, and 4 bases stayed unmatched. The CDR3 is CASSAGQVYGYTF. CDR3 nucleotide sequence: TGCGCCAGCAGCGCTGGACAGGTCTATGGCTACACCTTC.

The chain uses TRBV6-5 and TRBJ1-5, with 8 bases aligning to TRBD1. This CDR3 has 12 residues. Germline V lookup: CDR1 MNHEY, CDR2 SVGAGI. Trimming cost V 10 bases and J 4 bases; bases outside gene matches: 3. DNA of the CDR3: TGTGCCACTCGACAGGGGAATCAGCCCCAGCATTTT. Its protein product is CATRQGNQPQHF.

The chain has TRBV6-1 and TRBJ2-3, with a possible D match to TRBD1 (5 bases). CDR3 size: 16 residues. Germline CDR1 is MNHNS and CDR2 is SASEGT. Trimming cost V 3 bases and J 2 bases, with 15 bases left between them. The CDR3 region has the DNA TGTGCCAGCAGTGACCGCGCCGGCAGGGTCACAGATACGCAGTATTTT. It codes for CASSDRAGRVTDTQYF.

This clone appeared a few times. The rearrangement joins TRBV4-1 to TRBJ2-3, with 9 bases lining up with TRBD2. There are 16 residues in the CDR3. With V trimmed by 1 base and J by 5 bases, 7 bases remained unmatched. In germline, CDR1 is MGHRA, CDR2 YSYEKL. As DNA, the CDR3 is TGCGCCAGCAGCCAAGGCTTGTTAGCGGGAGAAGATACGCAGTATTTT. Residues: CASSQGLLAGEDTQYF.

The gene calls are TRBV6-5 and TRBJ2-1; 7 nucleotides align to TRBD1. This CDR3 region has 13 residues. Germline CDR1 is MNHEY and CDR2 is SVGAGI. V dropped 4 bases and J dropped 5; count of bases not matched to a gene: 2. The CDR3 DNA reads TGTGCCAGCAGTTTCACAGGGGACAATGAGCAGTTCTTC. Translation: CASSFTGDNEQFF.